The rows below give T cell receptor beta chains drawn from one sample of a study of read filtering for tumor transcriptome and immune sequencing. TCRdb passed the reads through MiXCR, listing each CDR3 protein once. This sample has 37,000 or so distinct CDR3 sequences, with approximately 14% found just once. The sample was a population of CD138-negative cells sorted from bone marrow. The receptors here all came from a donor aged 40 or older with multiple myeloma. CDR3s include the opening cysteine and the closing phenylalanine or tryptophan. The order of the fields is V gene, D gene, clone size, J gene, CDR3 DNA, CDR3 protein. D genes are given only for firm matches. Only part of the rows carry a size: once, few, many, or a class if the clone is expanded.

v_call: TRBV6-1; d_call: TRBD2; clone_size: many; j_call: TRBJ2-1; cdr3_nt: TGTGCCAGCCGGACTAGCGGGAGTAGGGGTGAGCAGTTCTTC; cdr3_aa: CASRTSGSRGEQFF
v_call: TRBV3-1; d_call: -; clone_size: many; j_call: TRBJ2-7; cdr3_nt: TGTGCCAGCAGCCAACAAACAGGAGGCCTGGGAGAGCAGTACTTC; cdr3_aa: CASSQQTGGLGEQYF
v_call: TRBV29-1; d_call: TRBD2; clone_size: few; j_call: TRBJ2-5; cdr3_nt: TGCAGCGTTGAACTCGCGGGGACTAGCGCCGAAGAGACCCAGTACTTC; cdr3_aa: CSVELAGTSAEETQYF
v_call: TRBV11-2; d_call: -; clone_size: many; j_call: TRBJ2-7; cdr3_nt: TGTGCCAGCAGCTTTGGGCCCTACGAGCAGTACTTC; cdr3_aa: CASSFGPYEQYF
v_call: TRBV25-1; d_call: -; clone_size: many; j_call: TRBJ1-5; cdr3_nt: TGTGCCAGCAGTGAATGGGGCAATCAGCCCCAGCATTTT; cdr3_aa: CASSEWGNQPQHF
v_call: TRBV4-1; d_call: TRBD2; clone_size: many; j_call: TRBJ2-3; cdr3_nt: TGCGCCAGCAGCCCGGGACTAGCGCAAGTCACAGATACGCAGTATTTT; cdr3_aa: CASSPGLAQVTDTQYF
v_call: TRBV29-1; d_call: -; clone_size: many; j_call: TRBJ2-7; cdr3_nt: TGCAGCGTCGAGGGGACCGGGACCTTAGGAGAGCAGTACTTC; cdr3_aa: CSVEGTGTLGEQYF
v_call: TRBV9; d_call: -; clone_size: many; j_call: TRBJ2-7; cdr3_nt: TGTGCCACGGTACCGGGACTCCGGAGGAATTACGAGCAGTACTTC; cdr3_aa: CATVPGLRRNYEQYF
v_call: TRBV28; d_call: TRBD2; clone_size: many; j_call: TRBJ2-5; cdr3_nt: TGTGCCAGCTCGACTAGCGGGAGGGGGCTGGGAGAGACCCAGTACTTC; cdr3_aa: CASSTSGRGLGETQYF
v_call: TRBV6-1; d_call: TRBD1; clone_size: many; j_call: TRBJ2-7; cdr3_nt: TGTGCCAGCAGTGTTCGGACAGGATACGAGCAGTACTTC; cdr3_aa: CASSVRTGYEQYF
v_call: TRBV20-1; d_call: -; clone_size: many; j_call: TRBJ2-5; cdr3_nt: TGCAGTGCTAGAGGACTGGCCGGGGAGACCCAGTACTTC; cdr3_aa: CSARGLAGETQYF
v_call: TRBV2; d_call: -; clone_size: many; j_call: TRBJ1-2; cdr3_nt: TGTGCCAGCAGCCAAAAGGGGCTAAACTATGGCTACACCTTC; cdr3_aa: CASSQKGLNYGYTF
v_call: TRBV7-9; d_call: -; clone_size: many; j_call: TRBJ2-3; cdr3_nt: TGTGCCAGCAGCTTTAGGACAGTAAGCCTTAGCACAGATACGCAGTATTTT; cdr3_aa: CASSFRTVSLSTDTQYF
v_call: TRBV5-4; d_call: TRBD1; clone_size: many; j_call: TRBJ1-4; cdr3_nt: TGTGCCAGCAGCGTGGGACAGGGGAGAGAAAAACTGTTTTTT; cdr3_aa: CASSVGQGREKLFF
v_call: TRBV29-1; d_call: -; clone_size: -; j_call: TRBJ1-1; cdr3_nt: TGCAGCGTTGAAGCCCAAGGGGCAGGGTTTTACGCTGAAGCTTTCTTT; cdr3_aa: CSVEAQGAGFYAEAFF